The rows below give T cell receptor beta chains drawn from one sample of a study of T-cell reconstitution after alpha-beta-depleted transplantation in children. TCRdb re-called the PCR reads through MiXCR, storing one row per CDR3 protein. This sample has around 450,000 distinct CDR3 sequences, with about 10% found just once. Sample: PBMCs, taken before TCRalphabeta/CD19-depleted stem cell transplant. The receptor set was obtained from a child aged 2-15 years with inherited bone marrow failure, due to receive a stem cell transplant. The CDR3 runs from the conserved cysteine through the conserved F or W. Each record gives: J gene, V gene, clone size, D gene, CDR3 protein, CDR3 DNA. The D gene is left open where the match is weak. Size tells how often a clone was seen (once, few, many) or the class of an expanded clone, and some rows leave it out.

J: TRBJ2-5; V: TRBV9; size: many; D: TRBD1; CDR3: CASSGTGETQYF; DNA: TGTGCCAGCAGCGGGACAGGAGAGACCCAGTACTTC
J: TRBJ2-2; V: TRBV24-1; size: many; D: .; CDR3: CATSDLIWTGELFF; DNA: TGTGCCACCAGTGATTTGATTTGGACCGGGGAGCTGTTTTTT
J: TRBJ2-7; V: TRBV7-9; size: many; D: TRBD1; CDR3: CASSSTGEGSYEQYF; DNA: TGTGCCAGCAGCTCGACAGGGGAAGGGTCCTACGAGCAGTACTTC
J: TRBJ1-6; V: TRBV7-4; size: .; D: TRBD1; CDR3: CASSFPTGVGSPLHF; DNA: TGTGCCAGCAGCTTCCCCACAGGGGTTGGATCACCCCTCCACTTT
J: TRBJ2-1; V: TRBV29-1; size: .; D: .; CDR3: CSVVDREGNEQFF; DNA: TGCAGCGTCGTGGACAGGGAGGGCAATGAGCAGTTCTTC
J: TRBJ2-3; V: TRBV4-3; size: many; D: .; CDR3: CASSQPGASTDTQYF; DNA: TGCGCCAGCAGCCAACCGGGAGCAAGCACAGATACGCAGTATTTT
J: TRBJ2-1; V: TRBV12-3/TRBV12-4; size: many; D: .; CDR3: CASIPGSRLYNEQFF; DNA: TGTGCCAGCATCCCTGGGTCCCGATTATACAATGAGCAGTTCTTC
J: TRBJ1-5; V: TRBV20-1; size: many; D: .; CDR3: CSARGGGSLSNQPQHF; DNA: TGCAGTGCTAGAGGGGGCGGCAGTCTTAGCAATCAGCCCCAGCATTTT
J: TRBJ2-1; V: TRBV27; size: many; D: TRBD2; CDR3: CASSYSGSHEQFF; DNA: TGTGCCAGCAGTTATAGCGGGAGTCATGAGCAGTTCTTC
J: TRBJ1-2; V: TRBV12-3/TRBV12-4; size: many; D: .; CDR3: CASSLSRRVFGYTF; DNA: TGTGCCAGCAGTTTATCCCGCAGGGTCTTTGGCTACACCTTC
J: TRBJ2-7; V: TRBV4-2; size: many; D: TRBD1; CDR3: CASSQPPGQGSYEQYF; DNA: TGTGCCAGCAGCCAACCTCCGGGACAGGGCTCCTACGAGCAGTACTTC
J: TRBJ1-5; V: TRBV7-2; size: many; D: .; CDR3: CASSLVDSSQPQHF; DNA: TGTGCCAGCAGCTTAGTCGACAGCTCTCAGCCCCAGCATTTT
J: TRBJ2-5; V: TRBV20-1; size: many; D: .; CDR3: CSARVTGGETQYF; DNA: TGCAGTGCTAGAGTGACTGGCGGAGAGACCCAGTACTTC
J: TRBJ2-1; V: TRBV29-1; size: many; D: .; CDR3: CSVRLDLYNEQFF; DNA: TGCAGCGTACGACTAGACCTATACAATGAGCAGTTCTTC
J: TRBJ2-2; V: TRBV7-2; size: many; D: .; CDR3: CASSLVLWGRTGELFF; DNA: TGTGCCAGCAGCTTAGTCTTGTGGGGGAGGACCGGGGAGCTGTTTTTT
J: TRBJ2-2; V: TRBV30; size: few; D: TRBD2; CDR3: CAWRPAPSGRALGRSGELFF; DNA: TGTGCCTGGAGACCTGCCCCGAGCGGGAGGGCCCTTGGTCGTTCCGGGGAGCTGTTTTTT
J: TRBJ1-1; V: TRBV9; size: many; D: .; CDR3: CASSVGTVFTEAFF; DNA: TGTGCCAGCAGCGTAGGTACAGTGTTCACTGAAGCTTTCTTT
J: TRBJ2-2; V: TRBV27; size: many; D: .; CDR3: CASSPDGNTGELFF; DNA: TGTGCCAGCTCACCCGACGGTAACACCGGGGAGCTGTTTTTT
J: TRBJ2-3; V: TRBV7-2; size: many; D: .; CDR3: CASSLGTALQGTQYF; DNA: TGTGCCAGCAGCTTAGGGACCGCCTTACAGGGTACGCAGTATTTT
J: TRBJ1-4; V: TRBV21-1; size: many; D: .; CDR3: CARTQGVATNEKLFF; DNA: TGTGCCAGGACCCAGGGGGTAGCAACTAATGAAAAACTGTTTTTT
J: TRBJ2-3; V: TRBV7-2; size: many; D: .; CDR3: CASSLGSGTWDTQYF; DNA: TGTGCCAGCAGCTTAGGGAGCGGCACCTGGGATACGCAGTATTTT
J: TRBJ2-7; V: TRBV4-3; size: many; D: .; CDR3: CASSQLVQTGTLSYEQYF; DNA: TGCGCCAGCAGCCAATTGGTCCAAACCGGGACTCTCTCCTACGAGCAGTACTTC
J: TRBJ1-6; V: TRBV28; size: many; D: .; CDR3: CASSLSGAYNSPLHF; DNA: TGTGCCAGCAGTTTATCGGGGGCCTATAATTCACCCCTCCACTTT
J: TRBJ1-2; V: TRBV5-6; size: many; D: .; CDR3: CASSLGVQGAVGGYTF; DNA: TGTGCCAGCAGCCTTGGCGTACAGGGCGCAGTTGGTGGCTACACCTTC
J: TRBJ2-3; V: TRBV29-1; size: many; D: .; CDR3: CSARYSATRAADTQYF; DNA: TGCAGCGCCCGGTACTCGGCGACTAGAGCGGCAGATACGCAGTATTTT
J: TRBJ2-5; V: TRBV6-2/TRBV6-3; size: .; D: .; CDR3: CASTSSGLQETQYF; DNA: TGTGCCAGCACCTCGTCGGGTCTTCAAGAGACCCAGTACTTC
J: TRBJ1-1; V: TRBV2; size: many; D: .; CDR3: CASNRDTLNTEAFF; DNA: TGTGCCAGCAATAGGGACACCCTGAACACTGAAGCTTTCTTT